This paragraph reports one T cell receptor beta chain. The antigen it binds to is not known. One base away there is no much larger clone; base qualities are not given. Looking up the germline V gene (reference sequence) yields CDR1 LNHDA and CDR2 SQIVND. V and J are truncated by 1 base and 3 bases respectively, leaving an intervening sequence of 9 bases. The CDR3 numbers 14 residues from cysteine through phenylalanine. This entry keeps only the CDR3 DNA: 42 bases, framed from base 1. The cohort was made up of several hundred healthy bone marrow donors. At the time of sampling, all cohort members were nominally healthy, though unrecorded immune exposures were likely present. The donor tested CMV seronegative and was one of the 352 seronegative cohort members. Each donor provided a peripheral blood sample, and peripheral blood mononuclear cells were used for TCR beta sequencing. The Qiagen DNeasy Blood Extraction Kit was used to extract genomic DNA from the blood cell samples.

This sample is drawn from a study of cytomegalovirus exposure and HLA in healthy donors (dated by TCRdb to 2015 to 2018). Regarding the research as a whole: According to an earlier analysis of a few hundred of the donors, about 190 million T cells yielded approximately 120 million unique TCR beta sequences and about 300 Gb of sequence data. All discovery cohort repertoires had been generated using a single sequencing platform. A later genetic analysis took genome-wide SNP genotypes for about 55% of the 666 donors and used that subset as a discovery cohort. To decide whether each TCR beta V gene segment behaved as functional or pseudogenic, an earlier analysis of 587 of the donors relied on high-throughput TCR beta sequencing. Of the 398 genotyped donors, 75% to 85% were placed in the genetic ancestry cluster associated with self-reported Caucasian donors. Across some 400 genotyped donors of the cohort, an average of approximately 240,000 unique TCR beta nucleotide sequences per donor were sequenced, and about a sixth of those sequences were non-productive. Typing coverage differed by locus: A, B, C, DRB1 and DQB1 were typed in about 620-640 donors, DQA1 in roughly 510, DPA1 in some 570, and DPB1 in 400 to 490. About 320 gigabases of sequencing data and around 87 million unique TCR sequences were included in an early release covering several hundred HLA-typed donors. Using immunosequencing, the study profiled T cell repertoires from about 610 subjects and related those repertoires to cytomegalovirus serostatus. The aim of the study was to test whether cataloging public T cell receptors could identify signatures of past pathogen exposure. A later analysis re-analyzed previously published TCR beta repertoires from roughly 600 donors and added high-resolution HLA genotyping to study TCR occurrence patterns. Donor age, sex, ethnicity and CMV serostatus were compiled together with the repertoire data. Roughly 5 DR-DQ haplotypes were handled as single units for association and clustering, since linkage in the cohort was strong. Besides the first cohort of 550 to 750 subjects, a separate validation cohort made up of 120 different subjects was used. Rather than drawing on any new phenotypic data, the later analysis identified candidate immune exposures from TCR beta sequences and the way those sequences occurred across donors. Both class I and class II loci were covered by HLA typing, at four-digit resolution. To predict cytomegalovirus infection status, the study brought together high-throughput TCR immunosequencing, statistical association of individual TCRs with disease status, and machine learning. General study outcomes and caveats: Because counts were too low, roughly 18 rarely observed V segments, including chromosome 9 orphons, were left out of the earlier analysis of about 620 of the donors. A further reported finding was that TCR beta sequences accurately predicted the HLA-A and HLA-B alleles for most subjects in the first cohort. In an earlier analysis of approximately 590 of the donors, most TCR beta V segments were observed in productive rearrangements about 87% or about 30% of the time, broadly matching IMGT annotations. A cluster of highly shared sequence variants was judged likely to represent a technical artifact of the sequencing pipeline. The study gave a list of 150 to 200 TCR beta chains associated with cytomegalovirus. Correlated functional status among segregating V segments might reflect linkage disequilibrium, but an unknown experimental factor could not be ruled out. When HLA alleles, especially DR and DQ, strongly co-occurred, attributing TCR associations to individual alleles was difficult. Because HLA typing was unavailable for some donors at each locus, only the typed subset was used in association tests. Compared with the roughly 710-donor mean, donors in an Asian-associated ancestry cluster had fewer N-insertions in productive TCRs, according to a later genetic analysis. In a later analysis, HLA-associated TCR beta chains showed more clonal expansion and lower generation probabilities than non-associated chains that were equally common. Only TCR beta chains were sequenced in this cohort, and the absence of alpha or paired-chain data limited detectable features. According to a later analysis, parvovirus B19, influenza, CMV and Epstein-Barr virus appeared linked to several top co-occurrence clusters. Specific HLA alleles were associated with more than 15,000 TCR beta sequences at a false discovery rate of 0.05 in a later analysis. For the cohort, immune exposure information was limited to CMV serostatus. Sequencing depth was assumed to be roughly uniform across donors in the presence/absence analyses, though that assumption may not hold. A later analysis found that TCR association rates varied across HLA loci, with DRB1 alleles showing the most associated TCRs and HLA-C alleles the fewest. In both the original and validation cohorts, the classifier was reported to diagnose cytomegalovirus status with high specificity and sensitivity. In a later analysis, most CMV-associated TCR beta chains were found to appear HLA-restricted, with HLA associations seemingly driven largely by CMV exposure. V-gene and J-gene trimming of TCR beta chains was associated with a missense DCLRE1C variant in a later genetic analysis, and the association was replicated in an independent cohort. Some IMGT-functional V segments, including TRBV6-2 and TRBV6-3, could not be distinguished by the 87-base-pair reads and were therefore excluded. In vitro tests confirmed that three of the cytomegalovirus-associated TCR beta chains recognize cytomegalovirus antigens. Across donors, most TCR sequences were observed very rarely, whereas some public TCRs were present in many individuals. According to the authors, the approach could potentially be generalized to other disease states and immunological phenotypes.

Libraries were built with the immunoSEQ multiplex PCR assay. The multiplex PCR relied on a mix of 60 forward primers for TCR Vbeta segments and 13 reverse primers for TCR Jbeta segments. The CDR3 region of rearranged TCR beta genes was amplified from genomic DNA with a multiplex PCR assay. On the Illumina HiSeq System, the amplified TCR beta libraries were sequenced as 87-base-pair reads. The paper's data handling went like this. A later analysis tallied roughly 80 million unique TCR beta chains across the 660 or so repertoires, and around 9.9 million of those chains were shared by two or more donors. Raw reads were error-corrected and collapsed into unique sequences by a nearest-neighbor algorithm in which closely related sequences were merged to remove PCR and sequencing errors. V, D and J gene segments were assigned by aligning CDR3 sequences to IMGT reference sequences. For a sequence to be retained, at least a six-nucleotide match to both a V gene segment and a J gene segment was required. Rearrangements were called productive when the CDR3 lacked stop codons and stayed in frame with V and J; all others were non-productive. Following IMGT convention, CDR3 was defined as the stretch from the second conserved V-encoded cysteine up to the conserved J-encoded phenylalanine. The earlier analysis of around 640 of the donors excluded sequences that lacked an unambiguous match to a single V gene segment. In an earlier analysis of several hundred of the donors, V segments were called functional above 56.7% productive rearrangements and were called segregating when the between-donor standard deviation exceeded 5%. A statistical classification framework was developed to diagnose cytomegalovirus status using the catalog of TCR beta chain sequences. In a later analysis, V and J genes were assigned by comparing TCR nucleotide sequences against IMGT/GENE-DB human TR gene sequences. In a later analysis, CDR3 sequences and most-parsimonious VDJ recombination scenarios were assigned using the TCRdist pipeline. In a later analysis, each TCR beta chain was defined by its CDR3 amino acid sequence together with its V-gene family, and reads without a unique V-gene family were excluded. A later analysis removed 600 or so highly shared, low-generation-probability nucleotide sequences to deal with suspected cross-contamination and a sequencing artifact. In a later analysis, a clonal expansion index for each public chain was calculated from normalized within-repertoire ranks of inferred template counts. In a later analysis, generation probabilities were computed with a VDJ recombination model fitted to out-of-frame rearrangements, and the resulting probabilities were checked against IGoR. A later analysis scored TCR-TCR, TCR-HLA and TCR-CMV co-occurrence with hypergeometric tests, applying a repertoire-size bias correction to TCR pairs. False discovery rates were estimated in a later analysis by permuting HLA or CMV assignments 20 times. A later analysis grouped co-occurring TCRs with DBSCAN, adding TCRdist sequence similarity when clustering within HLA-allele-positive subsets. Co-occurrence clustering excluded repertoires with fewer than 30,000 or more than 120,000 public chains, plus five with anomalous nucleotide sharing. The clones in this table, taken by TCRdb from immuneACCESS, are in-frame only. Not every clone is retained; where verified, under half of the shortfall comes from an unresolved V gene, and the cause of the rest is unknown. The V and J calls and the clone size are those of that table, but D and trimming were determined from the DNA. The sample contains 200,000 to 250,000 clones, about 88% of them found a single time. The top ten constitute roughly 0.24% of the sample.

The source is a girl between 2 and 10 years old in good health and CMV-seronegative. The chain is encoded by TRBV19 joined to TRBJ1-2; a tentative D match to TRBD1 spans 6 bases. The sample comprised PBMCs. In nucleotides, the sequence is TGTGCCAGTAGTATAGGCCCAGGGGACTATGGCTACACCTTC. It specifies CASSIGPGDYGYTF.